Below, 11 T cell receptor beta chains from the same sample are listed, as sequenced in a study of vaccination and CD4 T cells after COVID-19. Their antigens remain unidentified. Noted time point: late sampling 161 to 241 days after vaccination in a few convalescent patients. As for treatment: approximately 9-day PBMC culture with coronavirus spike peptide pools or control peptides (ViraFEST assay). At the Johns Hopkins FTIC core, DNA taken from cultured CD4+ T cells was sequenced by way of the Oncomine TCR Beta short-read assay. TCRdb reprocessed the PCR reads via MiXCR and lists one record per CDR3 protein. The sample contains around 18,000 distinct CDR3 sequences, under 65% of which appear only once. The sequencing here drew on CD4+ T cells from blood, cultured in vitro, taken about 7 months after SARS-CoV-2 vaccination. The source is a human donor who had recovered from COVID-19.

The rearrangement uses TRBV20-1 and TRBJ2-2; D is tentatively TRBD1 or TRBD2 (6 bases each). V lost 1 base and J 5 bases, leaving 11 bases between the germline ends. Germline CDR1 DFQATT, CDR2 SNEGSKA (reference sequence). CDR3 length: 14 residues. The CDR3 coding sequence is TGCAGTGCTAGAGGGAGGGGGAGGACCGGGGAGCTGTTTTTT. Its protein is CSARGRGRTGELFF.

This clonotype was detected once. The limits of the CDR3 on the DNA are not certain, so only TCRdb's listed CDR3 is given. The chain has TRBV7-5 and TRBJ2-3; TRBD2, as called in the table, went unchecked against the DNA. TRBV7-5 is a known pseudogene. The CDR3 spans 20 residues, counting both ends. CDR3 sequence reads: CISVPEASGLAGLNTDTQYF.

This clonotype was recorded a few times. The chain has TRBV4-2 and TRBJ1-5, with 7 positions matching TRBD1. V trimming: 2 bases; J trimming: 0 bases; junction bases outside the gene matches: 7. There are 17 residues in the CDR3. Germline V gene sequence: CDR1 LGHNA, CDR2 YNFKEQ. The CDR3 protein is CASSQILGTDSNQPQHF. CDR3 nucleotides: TGTGCCAGCAGCCAAATATTGGGGACAGATAGCAATCAGCCCCAGCATTTT.

This clonotype was seen more than once but under ten times. V is TRBV7-2 and J is TRBJ1-2; 8 nucleotides match TRBD1. V shed 3 bases, J shed 7 bases, and the junction held 7 bases outside the gene matches. The CDR3 extends over 14 amino acids. CDR1 and CDR2 from the germline V gene are SGHTA and FQGNSA. The CDR3 DNA reads TGTGCCAGCAGCTTTGCTGGACAGGGAAGTGGCTACACCTTC. This codes for CASSFAGQGSGYTF.

The chain links TRBV10-3 to TRBJ2-7; D gene unclear. V dropped 5 bases and J dropped 3 bases, with 8 bases sitting between them. The CDR3 runs to 12 residues. Per the germline V gene, CDR1 is ENHRY and CDR2 is SYGVKD. The CDR3 coding sequence is TGTGCCATCAGTTCGTCAGGCTACGAGCAGTACTTC. It yields the protein CAISSSGYEQYF.

The rearrangement uses TRBV7-2 and TRBJ1-2; TRBD1 matches 8 bases. CDR3 length: 13 amino acids. V trimming: 5 bases; J trimming: 8 bases; junction bases outside the gene matches: 7. CDR1 is SGHTA and CDR2 is FQGNSA in the germline V gene. CDR3 protein: CASSQGQGRGYTF. CDR3 nucleotides: TGTGCCAGCAGCCAAGGACAGGGTCGGGGCTACACCTTC.

This chain joins TRBV20-1 and TRBJ2-1; D ambiguous. The CDR3 length is 14 residues. Trimming removed 1 base at V and 0 bases at J, with 7 bases between. CDR1 DFQATT and CDR2 SNEGSKA come from the germline V gene (reference sequence). CDR3: CSARAAVSYNEQFF. CDR3 in DNA: TGCAGTGCTAGAGCGGCCGTCTCCTACAATGAGCAGTTCTTC.

V is TRBV20-1 and J is TRBJ2-2; possibly TRBD2 for D (6 bases). The V end lost 3 bases, the J end lost 4 bases, and 12 bases lay between the germline ends. Germline lookup yields CDR1 DFQATT and CDR2 SNEGSKA (reference sequence). The CDR3 contains 14 residues. The CDR3 DNA reads as TGCAGTGCTAGGGCGGGGCGGGTCACCGGGGAGCTGTTTTTT. Its translation: CSARAGRVTGELFF.

The chain has TRBV2 and TRBJ1-6; maybe TRBD1 (6 bases). Trimming removed 3 bases at V and 5 bases at J, with 14 bases between. The V gene's germline CDR1 is SNHLY and CDR2 FYNNEI. This CDR3 contains 16 residues. The CDR3, as DNA: TGTGCCAGCAGTGAGGAGTCAGGGGCTAATAATTCACCCCTCCACTTT. It specifies CASSEESGANNSPLHF.

This clonotype occurred a few times. The chain couples TRBV6-5 to TRBJ1-5; D is unresolved. The CDR3 has 17 residues. From germline, CDR1 is MNHEY and CDR2 SVGAGI. Trimming removed 0 bases at V and 6 bases at J, with 18 bases between. This CDR3 is CASSYSRPAAAGQPQHF. CDR3 coding DNA: TGTGCCAGCAGTTACTCGAGACCTGCGGCTGCCGGTCAGCCCCAGCATTTT.

V gene TRBV18 combines with J gene TRBJ2-5; 10 bases map to TRBD1. With 6 bases clipped from V and 8 bases from J, the junction kept 9 bases outside the gene matches. Germline CDR1 and CDR2: KGHSH and LQKENI. CDR3 length: 14 amino acids. CDR3 residues: CASSPARDRGTQYF. CDR3 nucleotides: TGTGCCAGCTCCCCCGCGAGGGACAGGGGCACCCAGTACTTC.